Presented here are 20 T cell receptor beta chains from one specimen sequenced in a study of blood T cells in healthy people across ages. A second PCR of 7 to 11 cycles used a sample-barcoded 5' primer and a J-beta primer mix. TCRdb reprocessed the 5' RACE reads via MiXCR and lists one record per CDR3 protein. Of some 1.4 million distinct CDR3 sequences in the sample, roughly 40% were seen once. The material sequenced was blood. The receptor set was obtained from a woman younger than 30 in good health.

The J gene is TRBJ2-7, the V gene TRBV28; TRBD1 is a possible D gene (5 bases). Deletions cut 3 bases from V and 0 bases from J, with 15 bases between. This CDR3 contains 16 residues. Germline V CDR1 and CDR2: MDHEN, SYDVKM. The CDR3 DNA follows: TGTGCCAGCAGTTTCAGCATAGGGGCCAACTCCTACGAGCAGTACTTC. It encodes CASSFSIGANSYEQYF.

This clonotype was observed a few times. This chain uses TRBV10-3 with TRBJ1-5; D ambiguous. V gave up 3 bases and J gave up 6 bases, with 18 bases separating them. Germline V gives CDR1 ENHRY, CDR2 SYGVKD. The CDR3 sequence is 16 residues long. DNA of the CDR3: TGTGCCATCAGTGATCCTCTGGGAGGGTTTGGTCAGCCCCAGCATTTT. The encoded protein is CAISDPLGGFGQPQHF.

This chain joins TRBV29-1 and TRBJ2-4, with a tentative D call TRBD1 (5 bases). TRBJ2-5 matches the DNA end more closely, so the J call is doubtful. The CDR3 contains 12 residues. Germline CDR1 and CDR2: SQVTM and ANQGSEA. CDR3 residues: CSAPAGIETQYF. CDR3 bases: TGCAGCGCCCCCGCAGGGATTGAGACCCAGTACTTC.

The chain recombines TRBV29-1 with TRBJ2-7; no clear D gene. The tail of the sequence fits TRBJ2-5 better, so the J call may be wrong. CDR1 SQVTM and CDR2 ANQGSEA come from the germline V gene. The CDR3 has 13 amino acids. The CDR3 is CSVVRLKQETQYF. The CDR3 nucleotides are TGCAGCGTTGTTCGACTGAAACAAGAGACCCAGTACTTC.

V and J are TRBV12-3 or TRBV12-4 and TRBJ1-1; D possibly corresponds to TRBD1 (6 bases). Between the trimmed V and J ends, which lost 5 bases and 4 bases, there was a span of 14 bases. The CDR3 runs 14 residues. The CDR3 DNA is TGTGCCAGCAGTCCAGATACAGGGCTCACTGAAGCTTTCTTT. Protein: CASSPDTGLTEAFF.

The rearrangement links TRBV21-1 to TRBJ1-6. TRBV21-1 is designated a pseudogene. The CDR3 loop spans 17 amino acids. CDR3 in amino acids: CASSNVRLSSYNSPLHF. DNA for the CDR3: TGTGCCAGCAGCAACGTCCGCCTGAGCTCCTATAATTCACCCCTCCACTTT.

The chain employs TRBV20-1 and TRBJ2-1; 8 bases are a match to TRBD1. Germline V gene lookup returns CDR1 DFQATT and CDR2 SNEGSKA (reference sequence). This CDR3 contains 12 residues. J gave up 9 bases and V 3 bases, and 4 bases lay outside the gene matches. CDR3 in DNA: TGCAGTGCTAGCGAGACAGGGGCTGAGCAGTTCTTC. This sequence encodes CSASETGAEQFF.

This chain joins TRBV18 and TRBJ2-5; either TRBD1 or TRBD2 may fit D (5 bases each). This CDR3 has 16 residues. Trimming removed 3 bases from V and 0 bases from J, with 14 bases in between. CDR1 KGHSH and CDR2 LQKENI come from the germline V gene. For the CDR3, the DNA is TGTGCCAGCTCACCCCTGCCAGGGACGTACCAAGAGACCCAGTACTTC. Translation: CASSPLPGTYQETQYF.

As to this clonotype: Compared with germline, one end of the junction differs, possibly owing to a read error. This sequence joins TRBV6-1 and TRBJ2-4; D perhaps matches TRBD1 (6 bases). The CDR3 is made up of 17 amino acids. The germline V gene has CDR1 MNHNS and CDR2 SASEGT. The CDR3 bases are TGTGCCAGCAGCGGGGACACGATCCTGATCGCCAAAAGCATTCAGTACTTC. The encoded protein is CASSGDTILIAKSIQYF.

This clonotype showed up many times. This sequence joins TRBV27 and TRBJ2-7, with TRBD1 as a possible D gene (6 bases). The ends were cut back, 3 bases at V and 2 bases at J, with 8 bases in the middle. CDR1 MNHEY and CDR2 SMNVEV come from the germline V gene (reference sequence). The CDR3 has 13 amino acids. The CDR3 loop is CASSFQGPYEQYF. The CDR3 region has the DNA TGTGCCAGCAGTTTTCAGGGGCCCTACGAGCAGTACTTC.

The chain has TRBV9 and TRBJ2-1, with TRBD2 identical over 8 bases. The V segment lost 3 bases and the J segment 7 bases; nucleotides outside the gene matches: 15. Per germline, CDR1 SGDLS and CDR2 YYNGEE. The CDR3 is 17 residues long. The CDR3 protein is CASSGRIERELVNEQFF. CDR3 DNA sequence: TGTGCCAGCAGCGGCAGGATAGAGCGGGAGCTTGTTAATGAGCAGTTCTTC.

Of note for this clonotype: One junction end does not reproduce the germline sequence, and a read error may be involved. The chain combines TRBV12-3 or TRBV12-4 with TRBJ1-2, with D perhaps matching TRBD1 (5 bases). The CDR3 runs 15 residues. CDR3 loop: CVSSPKVGGNYGYTF. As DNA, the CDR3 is TGTGTCAGCAGCCCGAAGGTTGGGGGAAACTATGGCTACACCTTC.

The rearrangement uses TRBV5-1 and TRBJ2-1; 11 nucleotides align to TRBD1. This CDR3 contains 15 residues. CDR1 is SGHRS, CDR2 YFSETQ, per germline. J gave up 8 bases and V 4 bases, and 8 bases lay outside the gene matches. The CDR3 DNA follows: TGCGCCAGCAGCCTACCCGGGACAGGGGGGCATGAGCAGTTCTTC. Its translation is CASSLPGTGGHEQFF.

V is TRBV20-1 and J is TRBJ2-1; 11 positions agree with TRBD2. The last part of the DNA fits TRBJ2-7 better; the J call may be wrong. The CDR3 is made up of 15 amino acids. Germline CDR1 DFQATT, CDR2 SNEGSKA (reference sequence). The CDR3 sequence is CSAGRTSGSYNEQYF. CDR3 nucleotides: TGCAGTGCTGGGCGCACTAGCGGGAGTTACAATGAGCAGTACTTC.

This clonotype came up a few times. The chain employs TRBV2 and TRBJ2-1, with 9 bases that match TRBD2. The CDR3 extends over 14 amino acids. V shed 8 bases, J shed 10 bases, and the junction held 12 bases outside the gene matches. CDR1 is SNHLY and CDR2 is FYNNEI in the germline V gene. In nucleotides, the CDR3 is TGTGCCAGCTGTCGTATAGCGGGAGTAGGAGAGCAGTTCTTC. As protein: CASCRIAGVGEQFF.

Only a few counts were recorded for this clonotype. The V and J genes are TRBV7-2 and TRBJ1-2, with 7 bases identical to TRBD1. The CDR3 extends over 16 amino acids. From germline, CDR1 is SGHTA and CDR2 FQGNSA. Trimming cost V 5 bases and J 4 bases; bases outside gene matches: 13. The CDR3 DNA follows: TGTGCCAGCAGCCTGTCCGGGACAGCTACCCCCTATGGCTACACCTTC. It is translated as CASSLSGTATPYGYTF.

The CDR3 spells CASSNQAGEASTDTQYF. DNA for the CDR3: TGTGCCAGCAGTAATCAAGCGGGAGAGGCTAGCACAGATACGCAGTATTTT. V is TRBV6-6 and J is TRBJ2-3; 8 bases line up with TRBD2. Germline V gene lookup returns CDR1 MNHNY and CDR2 SVGAGI (reference sequence). This CDR3 contains 17 residues. J was trimmed by 0 bases and V by 5 bases; bases with no gene match: 10.

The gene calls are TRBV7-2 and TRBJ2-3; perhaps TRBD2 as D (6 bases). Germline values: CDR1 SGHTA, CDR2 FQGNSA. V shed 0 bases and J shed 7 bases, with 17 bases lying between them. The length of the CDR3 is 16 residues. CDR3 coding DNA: TGTGCCAGCAGCTTAGCGGGCGGGATTGGGGTAAATACGCAGTATTTT. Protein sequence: CASSLAGGIGVNTQYF.

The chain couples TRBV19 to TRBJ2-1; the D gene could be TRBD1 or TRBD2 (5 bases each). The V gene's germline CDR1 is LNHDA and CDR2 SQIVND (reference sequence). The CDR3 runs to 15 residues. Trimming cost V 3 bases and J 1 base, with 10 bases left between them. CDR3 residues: CASSMVRGSYNEQFF. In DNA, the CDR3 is TGTGCCAGTAGTATGGTGAGGGGATCCTACAATGAGCAGTTCTTC.

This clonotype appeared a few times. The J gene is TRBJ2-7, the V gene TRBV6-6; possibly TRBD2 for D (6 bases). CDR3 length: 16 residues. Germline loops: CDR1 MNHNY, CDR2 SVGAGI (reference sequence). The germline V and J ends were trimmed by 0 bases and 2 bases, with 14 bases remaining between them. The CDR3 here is CASSYSFSGVTYEQYF. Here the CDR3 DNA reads TGTGCCAGCAGTTACTCTTTTTCGGGAGTGACCTACGAGCAGTACTTC.